This is a list of T cell receptor beta chains from one sample in a study of OX40 agonist ivuxolimab in advanced cancers. Assay: immunoSEQ multiplex PCR; the TCRdb copy retains only in-frame clones and omits some. The table includes over 80,000 clones, about 89% detected once. Sequenced material: CD4+ or CD8+ T cells sorted from blood, taken in a trial of the OX40 agonist ivuxolimab. All receptors come from an adult with an advanced solid tumor such as melanoma, head and neck, liver or kidney cancer. Each CDR3 is given with its conserved first and last residue. Fields, in order: V gene, D gene, CDR3 protein. D genes are given only for firm matches.

V: TRBV5-6
D: NA
CDR3: CASSGNTGSSVDTQYF

V: TRBV9
D: NA
CDR3: CASSVDLVSDIQYF

V: TRBV5-1
D: NA
CDR3: CASSFAGNSYNEQFF

V: TRBV7-2
D: TRBD2
CDR3: CASSLRSLAGLQETQYF

V: TRBV6-5
D: NA
CDR3: CASSYIVGRRFEAFF

V: TRBV9
D: NA
CDR3: CASSVAGGAGYTGELFF

V: TRBV18
D: NA
CDR3: CASSPGFTDLNTEAFF

V: TRBV5-5
D: NA
CDR3: CASSWQETQYF

V: TRBV5-8
D: NA
CDR3: CASSLAVRRGYTF

V: TRBV20-1
D: NA
CDR3: CSARGRGGYTF

V: TRBV2
D: NA
CDR3: CASSGTLRGEQYF

V: TRBV29-1
D: TRBD1
CDR3: CSAGTGQAAYEQYF

V: TRBV11-2
D: NA
CDR3: CASSQETQYF

V: TRBV5-1
D: TRBD1
CDR3: CASSLRQGGESPLHF

V: TRBV20-1
D: NA
CDR3: CSARDSAIRVF

V: TRBV7-2
D: NA
CDR3: CASSLEKVPHMDTQYF

V: TRBV7-2
D: NA
CDR3: CASTAGGGSRSNYGYTF

V: TRBV7-2
D: NA
CDR3: CASSLDGAGLAGELFF

V: TRBV28
D: NA
CDR3: CASSPTLGGTEAFF

V: TRBV29-1
D: NA
CDR3: CSVRPGHQTGELFF

V: TRBV19
D: TRBD1
CDR3: CASSIRTGATRSSYEQYF

V: TRBV5-8
D: TRBD1
CDR3: CASSDRALEKLFF

V: TRBV7-6
D: NA
CDR3: CASSLGANLNEKLFF

V: TRBV28
D: NA
CDR3: CASMPIMGDVAFF

V: TRBV10-3
D: NA
CDR3: CATQAARSSYNEQFF

V: TRBV25-1
D: NA
CDR3: CASLESGRYEQYF

V: TRBV10-2
D: TRBD1
CDR3: CASMTGSSGGYTF